This is a list of T cell receptor beta chains from one sample in a study of T-cell memory formation after mild COVID-19. From the 5' RACE reads, TCRdb called clonotypes with MiXCR, one entry per CDR3 protein. This table holds about 350,000 distinct CDR3 sequences, under 15% found once. The sequencing input was PBMCs or a T cell subset sorted from them (not recorded which). The source is a man aged 18 to 29 who had mild COVID-19 (a few samples of this study predate the infection). Cell type and time point are not known. Each CDR3 is given with its conserved first and last residue.

TRBJ1-2 TRBV7-9 CASSRGETAYGYTF
TRBJ2-2 TRBV29-1 CSVEVGPNTGELFF
TRBJ1-1 TRBV12-3/TRBV12-4 CASSPDWSTEAFF
TRBJ2-3 TRBV7-3 CASSELGSGTDTQYF
TRBJ2-5 TRBV25-1 CASSESEAWETQYF
TRBJ1-6 TRBV6-6 CASSRGVGNSPLHF
TRBJ2-3 TRBV4-1 CASSQEGHPSTDTQYF
TRBJ2-5 TRBV20-1 CSANSLQRGQETQYF
TRBJ2-3 TRBV6-5 CASRRPGTDTQYF
TRBJ1-3 TRBV4-3 CASSQERQHSGNTIYF
TRBJ2-4 TRBV6-5 CASSTGTGAAKNIQYF
TRBJ2-5 TRBV6-6 CASSGQGAVETQYF
TRBJ1-5 TRBV12-3/TRBV12-4 CASRPGGVRQPQHF
TRBJ2-1 TRBV13 CASSLYRNNNEQFF
TRBJ1-1 TRBV6-5 CASSFRRGEAFF
TRBJ2-5 TRBV5-1 CASRRQAQETQYF
TRBJ2-1 TRBV5-6 CASTSSGVSYNEQFF
TRBJ2-5 TRBV6-2/TRBV6-3 CASSSRAGPWDQYF
TRBJ2-7 TRBV18 CASSPGVTLGEQYF
TRBJ2-1 TRBV7-3 CASSSDRGGYNEQFF
TRBJ2-5 TRBV5-1 CASRLAGEETQYF
TRBJ1-6 TRBV7-9 CASSSDGESPLHF
TRBJ1-1 TRBV6-5 CASSYGFMNTEAFF
TRBJ1-2 TRBV12-3/TRBV12-4 CASSFNGDGYTF
TRBJ2-3 TRBV19 CASSTVDGTDTQYF
TRBJ2-1 TRBV24-1 CATTRRGTRRREQFF
TRBJ2-1 TRBV12-3/TRBV12-4 CASRLGADEQFF
TRBJ1-5 TRBV5-6 CASSLRDRGINQPQHF
TRBJ1-3 TRBV7-6 CASSHRFSGNTIYF
TRBJ1-6 TRBV5-4 CASSQPRRGHNSPLHF
TRBJ2-5 TRBV30 CAWSRQETQYF
TRBJ2-3 TRBV3-1 CASGGGGSTDTQYF
TRBJ2-5 TRBV20-1 CSVLRTDQETQYF
TRBJ2-1 TRBV6-6 CASSYSIAGGWHEQFF
TRBJ2-1 TRBV7-9 CASSLAWDEQFF
TRBJ1-5 TRBV29-1 CSVMGENQPQHF
TRBJ1-3 TRBV12-3/TRBV12-4 CASSYQGRIGGNTIYF
TRBJ2-4 TRBV6-5 CASSRTASLAKNIQYF
TRBJ2-5 TRBV20-1 CSASRQQETQYF
TRBJ1-1 TRBV11-3 CASSRSVENTEAFF
TRBJ2-3 TRBV10-3 CAIQERTGSSTDTQYF
TRBJ2-2 TRBV12-3/TRBV12-4 CASRPLTIADTGELFF
TRBJ1-2 TRBV19 CASSTHRVGYTF
TRBJ2-2 TRBV4-3 CASSQYMVRDAGGELFF
TRBJ2-6 TRBV3-1 CASSGRNGANVLTF
TRBJ1-1 TRBV24-1 CATSTTSGEAFF
TRBJ1-5 TRBV6-2/TRBV6-3 CASSLAGQNSNQPQHF
TRBJ1-1 TRBV6-2/TRBV6-3 CASSYFPDRNTEAFF